The 6 T cell receptor beta chains given below trace back to one sample, sequenced in a study of identical twins. MiXCR, run by TCRdb on the 5' RACE reads, gives a single entry per CDR3 protein. The sample consists of around 650,000 distinct CDR3 sequences, 7.1% of them appearing once. Another study also made use of these data, one on yellow fever vaccine responses in identical twins.

The specimen sequenced was PBMCs. The receptor source for this set is a woman aged 18 to 35 in good health.

This clonotype occurred many times. This chain links TRBV28 with TRBJ2-2, with D possibly called TRBD1 or TRBD2 (5 bases each). V lost 4 bases and J lost 6, with 12 bases in between. The length of the CDR3 is 14 residues. CDR1 is MDHEN, CDR2 SYDVKM, per germline. CDR3 amino acids: CASSSWQGPGELFF. DNA for the CDR3: TGTGCCAGCAGTTCTTGGCAGGGACCCGGGGAGCTGTTTTTT.

This clonotype was seen more than once but under ten times. The chain is built from TRBV2 and TRBJ2-5; D is possibly TRBD1 (5 bases). Per the germline V gene, CDR1 is SNHLY and CDR2 is FYNNEI. The V gene lost 6 bases and the J gene lost 5 bases, with 13 bases spanning the gap. The CDR3 extends over 13 amino acids. The CDR3 nucleotides read TGTGCCAGCAGCAGAGTGGGGCGCGAGACCCAGTACTTC. It is translated as CASSRVGRETQYF.

This clonotype was counted only a few times. The rearrangement uses TRBV10-3 and TRBJ2-3; 7 bases align to TRBD2. Germline V gene lookup returns CDR1 ENHRY and CDR2 SYGVKD. This CDR3 comprises 12 residues. Trimming took 7 bases from V and 5 from J; bases not matched to a gene: 3. The CDR3 region has the DNA TGTGCCATCAAACCGGGGGGAGATACGCAGTATTTT. This sequence encodes CAIKPGGDTQYF.

The rearrangement uses TRBV5-1 and TRBJ1-1; D not certain. Trimming removed 0 bases from V and 8 bases from J, with 11 bases in between. This CDR3 has 13 amino acids. Germline V gives CDR1 SGHRS, CDR2 YFSETQ. The CDR3, as DNA: TGCGCCAGCAGCTTGGCGCAGGTTAACGAAGCTTTCTTT. Amino acids: CASSLAQVNEAFF.

This clonotype has more than one count but fewer than ten. The gene calls are TRBV12-3 or TRBV12-4 and TRBJ2-1, with 8 bases identical to TRBD2. This CDR3 is 14 amino acids long. Trimming took 6 bases from V and 8 from J; bases not matched to a gene: 9. Here the CDR3 DNA reads TGTGCCAGCAGCCATAGGGTAGCGGGATATGAGCAGTTCTTC. Protein sequence: CASSHRVAGYEQFF.

The chain links TRBV7-9 to TRBJ1-1; D is possibly TRBD1 (5 bases). The length of the CDR3 is 14 residues. CDR1 SEHNR and CDR2 FQNEAQ come from the germline V gene (reference sequence). V was cut by 2 bases and J by 3 bases, with 10 bases left in between. Here the CDR3 reads CASSLQGSYTEAFF. CDR3 nucleotide sequence: TGTGCCAGCAGCTTACAGGGAAGTTACACTGAAGCTTTCTTT. Looking up the rest from reference TRBV7-9 and TRBJ1-1 gives the full variable domain: DTGVSQNPRHKITKRGQNVTFRCDPISEHNRLYWYRQTLGQGPEFLTYFQNEAQLEKSRLLSDRFSAERPKGSFSTLEIQRTEQGDSAMYLCASSLQGSYTEAFFGQGTRLTVV.